The rows below give T cell receptor beta chains drawn from one sample of a study of T-cell memory formation after mild COVID-19. One entry per CDR3 protein results from TCRdb running MiXCR on the 5' RACE reads. The profile shows 400,000 to 500,000 distinct CDR3 sequences, approximately 24% of them singletons. The sample was PBMCs or a T cell subset sorted from them (not recorded which). All receptors derive from an adult woman who had mild COVID-19 (a few samples of this study predate the infection). Cell type and time point are not known. Each CDR3 is given with its conserved first and last residue. D genes are given only for firm matches. Size values are once, few and many counts, or a class for expanded clones, and some rows have none.

TRBJ2-5 TRBV7-8 NA once CASSSKAQGNLQTQYF TGTGCCAGCAGCTCTAAGGCCCAGGGGAACCTCCAGACCCAGTACTTC
TRBJ1-2 TRBV20-1 NA NA CSAIGQLIGYTF TGCAGTGCAATAGGACAGCTCATCGGCTACACCTTC
TRBJ1-2 TRBV12-3/TRBV12-4 TRBD1 NA CASSDQGGVSYTF TGTGCCAGCAGTGACCAAGGGGGCGTTAGCTACACCTTC
TRBJ2-5 TRBV30 TRBD1 few CAWRRTGEAETQYF TGTGCCTGGAGACGGACAGGGGAGGCAGAGACCCAGTACTTC
TRBJ1-1 TRBV20-1 NA NA CSARAGADTEAFF TGCAGTGCTAGAGCAGGGGCTGACACTGAAGCTTTCTTT
TRBJ2-1 TRBV13 NA NA CASKLSPLVSYNEQFF TGTGCCAGCAAACTTAGCCCGCTCGTCTCCTACAATGAGCAGTTCTTC
TRBJ2-5 TRBV6-6 NA few CASRAASQETQYF TGTGCCAGCAGGGCAGCTTCACAAGAGACCCAGTACTTC
TRBJ1-5 TRBV19 NA NA CASGADQPQHF TGTGCCAGTGGGGCAGATCAGCCCCAGCATTTT
TRBJ1-1 TRBV20-1 NA few CSARDAPEAFF TGCAGTGCTAGAGATGCCCCTGAAGCTTTCTTT
TRBJ1-1 TRBV24-1 NA few CATSRTGNTEAFF TGTGCCACCAGTAGGACGGGGAACACTGAAGCTTTCTTT
TRBJ2-7 TRBV2 NA NA CASSELQGYEQYF TGTGCCAGCAGTGAACTACAGGGCTACGAGCAGTACTTC
TRBJ1-2 TRBV12-3/TRBV12-4 NA NA CASSLGQDRIGYGYTF TGTGCCAGCAGTTTAGGTCAAGACCGAATCGGTTATGGCTACACCTTC
TRBJ1-5 TRBV7-2 TRBD1 few CASSDTLQGDSNQPQHF TGTGCCAGCAGCGATACCCTACAGGGGGATAGCAATCAGCCCCAGCATTTT
TRBJ1-1 TRBV29-1 NA NA CSVGDGITEAFF TGCAGCGTCGGAGATGGGATTACTGAAGCTTTCTTT
TRBJ1-2 TRBV25-1 TRBD1 few CASSEEWGGGGYTF TGTGCCAGCAGTGAAGAGTGGGGAGGGGGCGGCTACACCTTC